The clone carrying this T cell receptor beta chain was recorded many times. These data originate in a study of Graves' ophthalmopathy and Graves' hyperthyroidism. The CDR3 extends over 15 amino acids. After removal of 2 bases from V and 1 base from J, the junction contained 4 bases not matched to a gene. Among the hyperthyroidism patients, all were newly diagnosed, aged 18 to 65, with under 2 months' duration. The study amplified TCR beta CDR3 regions using RNA transcripts. Second-round multiplex PCR came after first-round RT-PCR with HTBI primers. TCRdb re-analysed the multiplex PCR reads in MiXCR, keeping a single row per CDR3 protein. The sample has more than 300,000 distinct CDR3 sequences, 17% seen once.

Sequenced material: peripheral blood. The TCR originated in an adult woman with stable Graves' hyperthyroidism. The chain has TRBV12-3 or TRBV12-4 and TRBJ2-7; TRBD2 matches at 8 bases. CDR3 loop: CASSLRERESYEQYF. CDR3 in DNA: TGTGCCAGCAGTTTAAGGGAGCGGGAGTCCTACGAGCAGTACTTC.